The next 17 T cell receptor beta chains were all read from a single sample in a study of blood T cell repertoires in COVID-19. Generated by immunoSEQ multiplex PCR, the TCRdb table keeps only in-frame clones and is missing some. The sample yields under 65,000 clones, approximately 75% seen once. The sequenced material came from peripheral blood. Source of these receptors: a man between 60 and 70 years old with COVID-19, enrolled during active disease.

This clone has only a few counts. The V gene is TRBV5-4, the J gene TRBJ2-2; tentatively, D is TRBD1 (5 bases). With 0 bases removed from V and 2 bases from J, the gap between germline ends came to 8 bases. The CDR3 is 15 amino acids. In germline, CDR1 is SGHNT, CDR2 YYREEE (reference sequence). The CDR3 region is CASSLEGLNTGELFF. The CDR3 DNA reads as TGTGCCAGCAGCTTGGAGGGGCTTAACACCGGGGAGCTGTTTTTT.

V and J are TRBV5-1 and TRBJ2-2, with a weak D call TRBD1 (6 bases). The CDR3 runs 17 residues. The V and J ends lost 4 bases and 4 bases respectively, with 20 bases between them. Germline V gene sequence: CDR1 SGHRS, CDR2 YFSETQ. The CDR3 nucleotides read TGCGCCAGCAGCCGGACGAACAGGGAGAGGGTCACCGGGGAGCTGTTTTTT. Translated, it gives CASSRTNRERVTGELFF.

V and J are TRBV4-1 and TRBJ2-1; 8 nucleotides line up with TRBD2. The CDR3 is 17 residues long. V was clipped by 1 base and J by 3 bases; unmatched bases: 8. CDR1 is MGHRA and CDR2 is YSYEKL in the germline V gene. The CDR3 region has the DNA TGCGCCAGCAGCCAAGGAGTGCGGGGGGCGCGCTACAATGAGCAGTTCTTC. Translation gives CASSQGVRGARYNEQFF.

The chain links TRBV6-5 to TRBJ2-5; TRBD2 matches at 8 bases. CDR1 is MNHEY and CDR2 is SVGAGI in the germline V gene. V gave up 7 bases and J gave up 1 base; unmatched junction bases: 8. The CDR3 has 15 residues. The CDR3 region has the DNA TGTGCCAGCATTTATATAGCGGGGCTCCAAGAGACCCAGTACTTC. Its protein is CASIYIAGLQETQYF.

V usage is TRBV7-9 and J usage is TRBJ2-1; 12 nucleotides match TRBD2. Germline CDR1 is SEHNR and CDR2 is FQNEAQ (reference sequence). This CDR3 comprises 15 residues. Unmatched junction bases numbered 4, after V lost 5 bases and J lost 5 bases. The CDR3 sequence: CASSPLAGGHNEQFF. In DNA, the CDR3 is TGTGCCAGCAGCCCACTAGCGGGGGGTCACAATGAGCAGTTCTTC.

J is TRBJ2-1 and V is TRBV3-1 (or the pseudogene TRBV3-2); TRBD2 aligns across 9 bases. V shed 1 base, J shed 7 bases, and the junction held 5 bases outside the gene matches. The CDR3 consists of 15 residues. Germline CDR1 is LGHDT and CDR2 is YNNKEL (reference sequence). The CDR3 coding sequence is TGTGCCAGCAGCCAAGGCCTAGCGGGGTTTAATGAGCAGTTCTTC. Translation: CASSQGLAGFNEQFF.

This clone was observed once. This rearrangement joins TRBV19 to TRBJ1-2, with D tentatively TRBD1 (5 bases). Germline V gene sequence: CDR1 LNHDA, CDR2 SQIVND (reference sequence). The CDR3 is made up of 13 amino acids. With 7 bases removed from V and 8 bases from J, the gap between germline ends came to 17 bases. As DNA, the CDR3 is TGTGCCAGTAACGGGGCCCTAGCGAGGGGCTACACCTTC. Translating it yields CASNGALARGYTF.

V is TRBV7-2 and J is TRBJ2-1; D remains ambiguous. The germline CDR1 and CDR2 sequences are SGHTA and FQGNSA. Trimming took off 1 base at V and 10 bases at J, with 14 bases between the two ends. The CDR3 length is 14 residues. The CDR3 DNA reads TGTGCCAGCAGCTTAGTCTCCCTAGGTGACGAGCAGTTCTTC. Amino acids: CASSLVSLGDEQFF.

V gene TRBV5-6 combines with J gene TRBJ1-5, with TRBD1 as a possible D gene (5 bases). Trimming took 0 bases from V and 2 from J, leaving 9 bases between them. The CDR3 sequence is 15 residues long. The germline CDR1 and CDR2 sequences are SGHDT and YYEEEE. This CDR3 is CASSLDTGGNQPQHF. CDR3 nucleotide sequence: TGTGCCAGCAGCTTGGACACAGGTGGCAATCAGCCCCAGCATTTT.

This chain connects TRBV3-1 (or the pseudogene TRBV3-2) to TRBJ1-2; D not certain. CDR1 and CDR2 (germline): LGHDT, YNNKEL (reference sequence). The CDR3 has 14 residues. V lost 3 bases and J 4 bases, leaving 12 bases between the germline ends. As DNA, the CDR3 is TGTGCCAGCAGCCATGGTGGGCAGATCTATGGCTACACCTTC. Encoded protein: CASSHGGQIYGYTF.

This clone was seen a few times. V gene TRBV15 combines with J gene TRBJ2-5; possibly TRBD2 for D (5 bases). Trimming left V 5 bases short and J 5 bases short, with 21 bases between. The CDR3 has 16 amino acids. Germline-derived CDR1 and CDR2 are LNHNV and YYDKDF (reference sequence). The CDR3 is CATSGGRGMGLETQYF. As DNA, the CDR3 is TGTGCCACCAGCGGAGGCCGAGGAATGGGTTTGGAGACCCAGTACTTC.

This clone was recorded many times. The V call is TRBV7-9, the J call TRBJ1-3; weak D call: TRBD1 (5 bases). Germline CDR1 reads SEHNR; CDR2 reads FQNEAQ (reference sequence). CDR3 length: 15 residues. V was clipped by 4 bases and J by 1 base, with 11 bases between them. CDR3 DNA: TGTGCCAGCAGCTCTCTCCGACAGTCTGGAAACACCATATATTTT. It translates to CASSSLRQSGNTIYF. Full variable domain (remainder filled in from reference TRBV7-9 and TRBJ1-3): DTGVSQNPRHKITKRGQNVTFRCDPISEHNRLYWYRQTLGQGPEFLTYFQNEAQLEKSRLLSDRFSAERPKGSFSTLEIQRTEQGDSAMYLCASSSLRQSGNTIYFGEGSWLTVV.

The chain recombines TRBV2 with TRBJ2-1, with 8 bases matching TRBD1. J gave up 8 bases and V 10 bases, and 22 bases lay outside the gene matches. This CDR3 is built from 17 residues. The germline gives CDR1 SNHLY, CDR2 FYNNEI. The CDR3 sequence is CANRQTTGEVWGDEQFF. CDR3 nucleotide sequence: TGTGCCAACCGGCAAACGACAGGGGAGGTTTGGGGGGATGAGCAGTTCTTC.

The V and J genes are TRBV24-1 and TRBJ2-1; possible D gene TRBD2, 6 bases. Germline V gives CDR1 KGHDR, CDR2 SFDVKD. Between the trimmed V and J ends, which lost 2 bases and 7 bases, there was a span of 14 bases. The CDR3 is 15 amino acids. In nucleotides, the CDR3 is TGTGCCACCAGTGATTCGAGGGACTCAAGGAATGAGCAGTTCTTC. It is translated as CATSDSRDSRNEQFF.

The J gene is TRBJ1-2, the V gene TRBV6-1; TRBD1 might be the D (5 bases). CDR3 length: 14 residues. Germline lookup yields CDR1 MNHNS and CDR2 SASEGT. V lost 0 bases and J lost 7, with 12 bases in between. The CDR3 region is CASSEARALGGYTF. CDR3 nucleotide sequence: TGTGCCAGCAGTGAAGCCAGGGCCTTGGGTGGCTACACCTTC.

The chain recombines TRBV6-5 with TRBJ2-6; a weak D match, TRBD2 (5 bases). The CDR3 extends over 15 amino acids. CDR1 and CDR2 (germline): MNHEY, SVGAGI. The V end was cut by 10 bases, the J end by 0 bases, with 13 bases between. The CDR3 nucleotides read TGTGCCACCCTACCGGGAAGCTCTGGGGCCAACGTCCTGACTTTC. Translated: CATLPGSSGANVLTF.

The V and J genes are TRBV5-4 and TRBJ2-2; tentative D call: TRBD1 (6 bases). The CDR3 is 15 residues long. Germline values: CDR1 SGHNT, CDR2 YYREEE (reference sequence). Trimming took off 4 bases at V and 5 bases at J, with 15 bases between the two ends. CDR3 sequence reads: CASSPDSQRTGELFF. DNA for the CDR3: TGTGCCAGCAGCCCGGACAGCCAAAGGACCGGGGAGCTGTTTTTT.